This TCR beta chain was captured by sequencing in a study of identical twins. Findings and caveats of the study: Excess twin sharing in beta out-of-frame sequences was weaker. Cord blood beta clonotypes that were abundant carried fewer insertions, and memory repertoires showed no such trend.

TCRdb analysed the 5' RACE reads with MiXCR anew, one entry per CDR3 protein. The repertoire holds some 500,000 distinct CDR3 sequences, 22% seen once, with around 0.9% in the top ten. CDR3 length: 13 amino acids. CDR1 SGHRS and CDR2 YFSETQ come from the germline V gene. V was cut by 0 bases and J by 6 bases, with 7 bases left in between. This clonotype was observed many times. Its antigen is unidentified. The sample was also reused in another study, on T cells expressing NK-cell markers. That investigation notes: Within several experiments, an anti-gamma-delta TCR antibody kept the sorting limited to alpha-beta TCR T cells. The share of CD8+ T cells held by dominant NKG2C+ clonotypes was about 1.0-7.5% in roughly 6 donors.

The receptor comes from a woman younger than 35 in good health. The sample comprised CD4+ T cells sorted from blood. The genes are TRBV5-1 and TRBJ2-4; D not certain. The CDR3 DNA reads TGCGCCAGCAGCTTGGAGATAGGAAACATTCAGTACTTC. It translates to CASSLEIGNIQYF.